The 32 T cell receptor beta chains listed next were all sequenced from one sample in a study of cytomegalovirus exposure and HLA in healthy donors. PCR was performed using 60 Vbeta and 13 Jbeta primers. The table came from immunoSEQ multiplex PCR; TCRdb's copy has only in-frame clones and leaves some out. The data contain roughly 110,000 clones, roughly two thirds of them seen just once; the ten biggest clones take up about 2.2%. Material for sequencing was PBMCs. These receptors were obtained from a woman aged 25 to 45 in good health and CMV-seronegative.

This clone was counted a single time. The junction departs from germline at one end; a sequencing error may be responsible. The DNA of the CDR3 is TGTGCTAGCAGTCCCCACAGGGGACCAAAACTGCAAGAGACCCAGTACTTC. Its protein product is CASSPHRGPKLQETQYF. V is TRBV7-7 and J is TRBJ2-5, with TRBD1 matching 7 bases. CDR3 size: 17 residues. Germline CDR1 reads SSHAT; CDR2 reads FNYEAQ (reference sequence).

The chain has TRBV25-1 and TRBJ1-2, with 7 bases lining up with TRBD1. The CDR3 extends over 16 amino acids. After removal of 2 bases from V and 2 bases from J, the junction contained 8 bases not matched to a gene. Germline CDR1 MGHDK, CDR2 SYGVNS. CDR3: CASSEPGKTGNYGYTF. CDR3 DNA sequence: TGTGCCAGCAGTGAACCCGGAAAGACAGGGAACTATGGCTACACCTTC.

The chain couples TRBV4-3 to TRBJ2-2; possibly TRBD2 for D (6 bases). Germline CDR1 and CDR2: LGHNA and YSLEER. The CDR3 sequence is 13 residues long. The V end lost 1 base, the J end lost 6 bases, and 6 bases lay between the germline ends. This chain's CDR3 is CASSQAGAGELFF. The CDR3, as DNA: TGCGCCAGCAGCCAAGCGGGAGCCGGGGAGCTGTTTTTT.

The V and J genes are TRBV7-6 and TRBJ1-1; TRBD1 might be the D (5 bases). The CDR3 contains 12 residues. Germline V lookup: CDR1 SGHVS, CDR2 FNYEAQ. With 5 bases removed from V and 5 bases from J, the gap between germline ends came to 9 bases. The chain's CDR3 is CASSPSGTEAFF. In DNA form, the CDR3 reads TGTGCCAGCAGCCCCTCAGGGACTGAAGCTTTCTTT.

The chain has TRBV4-3 and TRBJ2-3, with 13 bases aligning to TRBD2. Germline CDR1 and CDR2: LGHNA and YSLEER. J was trimmed by 4 bases and V by 4 bases; bases with no gene match: 2. The CDR3 is 15 residues long. CDR3 in amino acids: CASSPGTSGADTQYF. The DNA of the CDR3 is TGCGCCAGCAGCCCGGGGACTAGCGGGGCAGATACGCAGTATTTT.

This clone has just one count. DNA of the CDR3: TGTGCCAGCAGTCGGAGGGGGGGCAAAGAGACCCAGTACTTC. This translates into CASSRRGGKETQYF. This chain uses TRBV5-4 with TRBJ2-5; perhaps TRBD2 as D (7 bases). This CDR3 is 14 amino acids long. The germline CDR1 and CDR2 sequences are SGHNT and YYREEE (reference sequence). V lost 5 bases to trimming and J lost 3 bases, with 14 bases between them.

A single count supports this clone. J is TRBJ1-6 and V is TRBV27; TRBD1 agrees at 8 bases. Germline V lookup: CDR1 MNHEY, CDR2 SMNVEV (reference sequence). Losses at the gene ends were 8 bases for V and 5 bases for J; bases not matched to a gene: 8. This CDR3 has 15 residues. This chain's CDR3 is CASRPMDRDNSPLHF. For the CDR3, the DNA is TGTGCCAGCCGTCCTATGGACAGGGATAATTCACCCCTCCACTTT.

Concerning this clone itself: At one end, the junction sequence differs from germline, possibly due to a read error. The chain employs TRBV7-9 and TRBJ1-2; no reliable D call. CDR3 length: 15 residues. Germline CDR1 reads SEHNR; CDR2 reads FQNEAQ (reference sequence). CDR3 DNA: TGTTCCAGCAGCTTACTTTCTATTAACAACTATGGCTACACCTTC. It is translated as CSSSLLSINNYGYTF.

The table lists this clone with a count of one. This chain connects TRBV7-9 to TRBJ2-7, with D possibly matching TRBD2 (6 bases). The CDR3 consists of 14 residues. Germline CDR1 reads SEHNR; CDR2 reads FQNEAQ (reference sequence). V was clipped by 8 bases and J by 3 bases, with 17 bases between them. CDR3 protein: CASQTGLRFYEQYF. The CDR3 nucleotides are TGTGCCAGCCAAACGGGACTTCGGTTCTACGAGCAGTACTTC.

The rearrangement uses TRBV19 and TRBJ1-3; D unclear. The CDR3 consists of 16 residues. Germline V gene data show CDR1 as LNHDA and CDR2 as SQIVND (reference sequence). V dropped 5 bases and J dropped 7 bases, with 21 bases sitting between them. The CDR3 DNA sequence: TGTGCCAGTAGTCCCGAGTGGTCAAGCAGGTCGAACACCATATATTTT. Residues: CASSPEWSSRSNTIYF.

This clone has more than one count but fewer than ten. The chain uses TRBV4-3 and TRBJ2-7; 11 nucleotides agree with TRBD1. The CDR3 loop spans 16 amino acids. J was trimmed by 3 bases and V by 3 bases; bases with no gene match: 7. Germline lookup yields CDR1 LGHNA and CDR2 YSLEER. The CDR3 loop is CASSQVTGTGGYEQYF. DNA for the CDR3: TGCGCCAGCAGCCAGGTTACCGGGACAGGGGGCTACGAGCAGTACTTC.

The chain combines TRBV28 with TRBJ2-7, with 11 bases lining up with TRBD1. The CDR3 has 16 amino acids. Germline CDR1 and CDR2: MDHEN and SYDVKM. V lost 7 bases, J lost 0 bases, and 8 bases stayed unmatched. As DNA, the CDR3 is TGTGCCAGCACCTCACCGGACAGGGGGCCCTCCTACGAGCAGTACTTC. Translating it yields CASTSPDRGPSYEQYF.

This chain connects TRBV6-5 to TRBJ1-4, with D tentatively TRBD1 (6 bases). The CDR3 is 16 residues long. V gave up 0 bases and J gave up 10 bases, with 18 bases separating them. The germline V gene encodes CDR1 MNHEY and CDR2 SVGAGI. The CDR3 region has the DNA TGTGCCAGCAGTTACTCGAACAATTGGGGGCTGAGAAAACTGTTTTTT. Its protein product is CASSYSNNWGLRKLFF.

The chain links TRBV6-6 to TRBJ2-7; 14 nucleotides align to TRBD2. Unmatched junction bases numbered 0, after V lost 2 bases and J lost 0 bases. The CDR3 extends over 16 amino acids. CDR1 is MNHNY, CDR2 SVGAGI, per germline (reference sequence). The CDR3 spells CASSYGLAGGSYEQYF. CDR3 bases: TGTGCCAGCAGTTACGGACTAGCGGGAGGCTCCTACGAGCAGTACTTC.

The chain recombines TRBV5-1 with TRBJ2-7; TRBD1 is a possible D gene (6 bases). V was pared by 4 bases and J by 3 bases, with 8 bases between. The germline gives CDR1 SGHRS, CDR2 YFSETQ. The CDR3 runs 12 residues. CDR3 nucleotide sequence: TGCGCCAGCAGCAAGGACAGCTACGAGCAGTACTTC. This codes for CASSKDSYEQYF.

This clone has more than one count but fewer than ten. This chain joins TRBV19 and TRBJ2-7; the match to TRBD1 covers 7 bases. V gave up 4 bases and J gave up 3 bases; unmatched junction bases: 6. The length of the CDR3 is 14 residues. Germline-derived CDR1 and CDR2 are LNHDA and SQIVND (reference sequence). The CDR3 sequence is CASSTLDRHYEQYF. The CDR3 DNA reads as TGTGCCAGTAGTACCCTGGACAGGCACTACGAGCAGTACTTC.

Only a few counts were recorded for this clone. J is TRBJ2-7 and V is TRBV11-2, with D possibly matching TRBD1 (6 bases). CDR3 length: 14 residues. Germline V gene lookup returns CDR1 SGHAT and CDR2 FQNNGV. Trimming left V 1 base short and J 5 bases short, with 12 bases between. In DNA form, the CDR3 reads TGTGCCAGCAGCTTAGGAGGGGGTCGGAACGAGCAGTACTTC. This gives the protein CASSLGGGRNEQYF.

The chain employs TRBV6-7 and TRBJ2-1, with D perhaps TRBD2 (5 bases). TRBV6-7 is flagged as an ORF with uncertain function. V lost 2 bases, J lost 3 bases, and 11 bases lay in between. This CDR3 region has 15 residues. The CDR3 DNA reads TGTGCCAGCAGTTACGAGGACTCAGTCTACAATGAGCAGTTCTTC. Its protein product is CASSYEDSVYNEQFF.

The chain is built from TRBV9 and TRBJ2-1; TRBD1 aligns across 10 bases. Germline loops: CDR1 SGDLS, CDR2 YYNGEE. V lost 0 bases, J lost 7 bases, and 10 bases stayed unmatched. This CDR3 spans 17 amino acids. CDR3 nucleotides: TGTGCCAGCAGCGTAGAAACCCTGGACAGGGGGTTGAATGAGCAGTTCTTC. Encoded protein: CASSVETLDRGLNEQFF.

The chain has TRBV6-6 and TRBJ1-5; possible D gene TRBD1, 5 bases. Between the trimmed V and J ends, which lost 7 bases and 4 bases, there was a span of 14 bases. Germline V gene sequence: CDR1 MNHNY, CDR2 SVGAGI (reference sequence). The length of the CDR3 is 14 residues. The CDR3 nucleotides read TGTGCCAGCACCCGCAGGGAAGGAAATCAGCCCCAGCATTTT. Its translation is CASTRREGNQPQHF.

Regarding this clone: Compared with germline, one end of the junction differs, possibly owing to a read error. Other DNA sequences in the same sample also yield this CDR3. The rearrangement links TRBV25-1 to TRBJ2-1; D might be TRBD2 (6 bases). The CDR3 runs 14 residues. Germline loops: CDR1 MGHDK, CDR2 SYGVNS. The CDR3 nucleotides read TGTGCCAGCAGTTGGGGGACTTACTACAACGAGCAGTTCTTC. It is translated as CASSWGTYYNEQFF.

The chain has TRBV27 and TRBJ2-1; unclear D gene. Trimming cost V 0 bases and J 0 bases, with 9 bases left between them. Germline V lookup: CDR1 MNHEY, CDR2 SMNVEV (reference sequence). CDR3 length: 16 amino acids. CDR3 in amino acids: CASSLSYWSSYNEQFF. In DNA, the CDR3 is TGTGCCAGCAGTTTATCTTACTGGAGCTCCTACAATGAGCAGTTCTTC.

This clone was detected a few times. The rearrangement joins TRBV7-3 to TRBJ2-5; TRBD1 might be the D (7 bases). V lost 5 bases and J lost 4, with 17 bases in between. From germline, CDR1 is SGHTA and CDR2 FQGTGA. The CDR3 runs 15 residues. CDR3 residues: CASSATGAGGETQYF. The CDR3 DNA reads as TGTGCCAGCAGCGCAACAGGGGCCGGGGGAGAGACCCAGTACTTC.

This clone was recorded a few times. The genes are TRBV4-3 and TRBJ1-6, with 9 bases that match TRBD1. The CDR3 contains 16 residues. With 4 bases clipped from V and 7 bases from J, the junction kept 8 bases outside the gene matches. Germline V gives CDR1 LGHNA, CDR2 YSLEER. The DNA of the CDR3 is TGCGCCAGCAGCCGCCTCCCGGGACAGGGAAATTCACCCCTCCACTTT. Protein: CASSRLPGQGNSPLHF.

The chain has TRBV6-4 and TRBJ2-1; D is undetermined. Germline V gene sequence: CDR1 MRHNA, CDR2 SNTAGT. The CDR3 length is 15 residues. V was trimmed by 6 bases and J by 0 bases, leaving 12 bases between them. The CDR3 nucleotides are TGTGCCAGCAGGCTAGGAACAAGCTCCTACAATGAGCAGTTCTTC. Translated: CASRLGTSSYNEQFF.

The chain links TRBV27 to TRBJ1-4; TRBD1 aligns across 8 bases. Trimming at V came to 6 bases and at J to 8 bases, leaving 11 bases not matched to a gene. This CDR3 region has 15 residues. Germline lookup yields CDR1 MNHEY and CDR2 SMNVEV (reference sequence). CDR3 amino acids: CASRPTGALREKLFF. Written as DNA, the CDR3 is TGTGCCAGCAGACCGACAGGGGCCCTGCGGGAAAAACTGTTTTTT. The variable domain in full, completed from reference TRBV27 and TRBJ1-4, reads EAQVTQNPRYLITVTGKKLTVTCSQNMNHEYMSWYRQDPGLGLRQIYYSMNVEVTDKGDVPEGYKVSRKEKRNFPLILESPSPNQTSLYFCASRPTGALREKLFFGSGTQLSVL.

This clone is a singleton in its sample. This chain links TRBV27 with TRBJ2-1; 9 bases match TRBD1. The CDR3 has 15 amino acids. The V segment lost 5 bases and the J segment 7 bases; nucleotides outside the gene matches: 9. The germline CDR1 and CDR2 sequences are MNHEY and SMNVEV (reference sequence). CDR3 DNA: TGTGCCAGCAGTCCATCAGGACAGGGGATGAATGAGCAGTTCTTC. Its protein product is CASSPSGQGMNEQFF.

This rearrangement joins TRBV5-1 to TRBJ1-4, with a weak D call TRBD1 (5 bases). The V end lost 0 bases, the J end lost 4 bases, and 13 bases lay between the germline ends. Germline V lookup: CDR1 SGHRS, CDR2 YFSETQ. CDR3 length: 16 amino acids. The DNA of the CDR3 is TGCGCCAGCAGCTTGGATGTTCGACAGCGTAATGAAAAACTGTTTTTT. Its translation is CASSLDVRQRNEKLFF.

The chain couples TRBV28 to TRBJ2-1; TRBD1 agrees at 8 bases. With 4 bases clipped from V and 6 bases from J, the junction kept 8 bases outside the gene matches. Per germline, CDR1 MDHEN and CDR2 SYDVKM. This CDR3 spans 15 amino acids. The CDR3 region has the DNA TGTGCCAGCAGTTATGACAGGGGATTAGTCAATGAGCAGTTCTTC. Translation: CASSYDRGLVNEQFF. The full variable domain, in which reference TRBV28 and TRBJ2-1 provide the parts outside the CDR3, is DVKVTQSSRYLVKRTGEKVFLECVQDMDHENMFWYRQDPGLGLRLIYFSYDVKMKEKGDIPEGYSVSREKKERFSLILESASTNQTSMYLCASSYDRGLVNEQFFGPGTRLTVL.

This clone was recorded a few times. The V gene is TRBV30, the J gene TRBJ2-1; maybe TRBD2 (7 bases). The germline gives CDR1 GTSNPN, CDR2 SVGIG (reference sequence). V was trimmed by 0 bases and J by 5 bases, leaving 14 bases between them. The length of the CDR3 is 15 residues. CDR3 amino acids: CAWSVLGGGDNEQFF. CDR3 in DNA: TGTGCCTGGAGTGTACTCGGAGGGGGGGACAATGAGCAGTTCTTC.

V usage is TRBV30 and J usage is TRBJ1-2; D is possibly TRBD1 (5 bases). The germline CDR1 and CDR2 sequences are GTSNPN and SVGIG (reference sequence). The CDR3 has 12 residues. Trimming stripped 3 bases from V and 7 bases from J, with 12 bases between. DNA for the CDR3: TGTGCCTGGAGCAGCGACGGGGGTGGCTACACCTTC. Its translation is CAWSSDGGGYTF.

The chain employs TRBV7-9 and TRBJ1-2; the D gene is possibly TRBD1 (6 bases). Germline V gene lookup returns CDR1 SEHNR and CDR2 FQNEAQ (reference sequence). This CDR3 is built from 14 residues. The V end was cut by 3 bases, the J end by 2 bases, with 10 bases between. CDR3 nucleotide sequence: TGTGCCAGCAGCTTCACAGGGATAAACTATGGCTACACCTTC. Translated, it gives CASSFTGINYGYTF.